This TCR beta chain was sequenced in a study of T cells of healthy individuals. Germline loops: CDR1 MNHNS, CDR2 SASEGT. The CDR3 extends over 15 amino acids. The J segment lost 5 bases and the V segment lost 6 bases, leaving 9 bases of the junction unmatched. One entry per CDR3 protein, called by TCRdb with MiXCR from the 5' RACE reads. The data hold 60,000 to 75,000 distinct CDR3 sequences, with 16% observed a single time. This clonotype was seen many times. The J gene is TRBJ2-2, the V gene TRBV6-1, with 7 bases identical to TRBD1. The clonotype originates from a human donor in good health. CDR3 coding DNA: TGTGCCAGCAGCCGTACAGGGGATCGGACCGGGGAGCTGTTTTTT. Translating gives CASSRTGDRTGELFF.